Listed below are T cell receptor beta chains from one sample, sequenced in a study of shared clonotypes between healthy human individuals. Produced via immunoSEQ multiplex PCR; TCRdb's table is partial and in-frame only. The sample yields 2.5 million or so clones, around 94% seen once. Sequencing used naive CD4+ T cells sorted from blood. These receptors were taken from a man aged 18 to 30 in good health. Both conserved end residues are part of each CDR3. D genes are given only for firm matches. For some rows the clone size is stated as once, few or many, or as a class when expanded; others skip it.

TRBJ1-1	few	TRBV19	.	CASSIQKNTEAFF	TGTGCCAGTAGCATACAGAAAAACACTGAAGCTTTCTTT
TRBJ2-5	.	TRBV19	.	CASSLGQAQETQYF	TGTGCCAGTAGTCTGGGACAAGCCCAAGAGACCCAGTACTTC
TRBJ2-5	.	TRBV11-1	.	CASSLVGGQETQYF	TGTGCCAGCAGCTTAGTTGGGGGCCAAGAGACCCAGTACTTC
TRBJ1-1	.	TRBV11-2	TRBD1	CASSLGMDRAPGTEAFF	TGTGCCAGCAGCTTAGGGATGGACAGGGCCCCGGGGACTGAAGCTTTCTTT
TRBJ2-3	.	TRBV11-2	.	CASSPTPDTQYF	TGTGCCAGCAGCCCGACACCAGATACGCAGTATTTT
TRBJ2-1	.	TRBV19	TRBD2	CASSIPLAGIHEQFF	TGTGCCAGTAGTATCCCACTAGCGGGGATCCATGAGCAGTTCTTC
TRBJ2-5	.	TRBV6-5	TRBD1	CASSERDRDDF	TGTGCCAGCAGTGAAAGGGACAGGGATGACTTC
TRBJ2-7	.	TRBV12-5	TRBD2	CASGPGLAGEQYF	TGTGCTAGTGGTCCGGGACTAGCGGGCGAGCAGTACTTC
TRBJ1-1	.	TRBV5-4	.	CASSLKTGDTEAFF	TGTGCCAGCAGCTTAAAGACGGGGGACACTGAAGCTTTCTTT
TRBJ1-4	.	TRBV4-3	.	CASSQGEGFKGLFF	TGCGCCAGCAGCCAGGGGGAGGGCTTTAAGGGACTGTTTTTT
TRBJ2-7	.	TRBV6-1	TRBD1	CASMDRHHVYEQYF	TGTGCCAGCATGGACAGGCACCATGTCTACGAGCAGTACTTC
TRBJ2-6	.	TRBV6-1	.	CASSEPLGANVLTF	TGTGCCAGCAGTGAACCGTTAGGGGCCAACGTCCTGACTTTC
TRBJ1-4	.	TRBV7-9	TRBD1	CASSPKTGLANEKLFF	TGTGCCAGCAGCCCAAAGACAGGGCTAGCTAATGAAAAACTGTTTTTT
TRBJ2-7	.	TRBV6-6	TRBD1	CASSSPGQGATYEQYF	TGTGCCAGCAGCTCACCAGGACAGGGAGCGACCTACGAGCAGTACTTC
TRBJ1-6	once	TRBV9	.	CASSVEGNSPLHF	TGTGCCAGCAGCGTAGAAGGAAATTCACCCCTCCACTTT